A single sample is the source of the 11 T cell receptor beta chains below, sequenced in a study of blood T cell repertoires in COVID-19. Clones were sequenced by immunoSEQ multiplex PCR, and TCRdb holds only the in-frame ones, with some missing. The sample includes over 30,000 clones, roughly 85% of them seen just once. The sequencing sample was made of peripheral blood. The receptors shown here come from a man aged 45-65 years with acute or convalescent COVID-19.

The V and J genes are TRBV7-9 and TRBJ1-3; 7 bases match TRBD1. This CDR3 comprises 15 residues. Germline trimming cut 7 bases from V and 0 bases from J; bases unmatched to any gene: 6. Per germline, CDR1 SEHNR and CDR2 FQNEAQ (reference sequence). DNA of the CDR3: TGTGCCAGCACCAGGGGGACACCCTCTGGAAACACCATATATTTT. Translated, it gives CASTRGTPSGNTIYF.

This chain connects TRBV19 to TRBJ1-4; D perhaps matches TRBD1 (6 bases). The CDR3 has 14 amino acids. The V gene lost 5 bases and the J gene lost 4 bases, with 11 bases spanning the gap. The germline CDR1 and CDR2 sequences are LNHDA and SQIVND (reference sequence). This CDR3 is CASSPLDSNEKLFF. Here the CDR3 DNA reads TGTGCCAGTAGTCCATTGGACAGTAATGAAAAACTGTTTTTT.

The CDR3 sequence is CASSPGGLAGGPGAKNIQYF. The CDR3 coding sequence is TGTGCCAGCAGTCCGGGGGGACTAGCGGGAGGGCCGGGGGCCAAAAACATTCAGTACTTC. This chain joins TRBV2 and TRBJ2-4; TRBD2 matches at 16 bases. The CDR3 totals 20 residues. Germline V gene lookup returns CDR1 SNHLY and CDR2 FYNNEI. With V trimmed by 5 bases and J by 1 base, 11 bases remained unmatched.

The chain uses TRBV5-4 and TRBJ1-3; possible D gene TRBD1, 5 bases. The CDR3 sequence is 14 residues long. Trimming shortened V by 1 base and J by 4 bases, and 9 bases separated the two germline ends. Germline CDR1 reads SGHNT; CDR2 reads YYREEE (reference sequence). The CDR3 protein is CASSLKQAGNTIYF. The CDR3 nucleotides read TGTGCCAGCAGCTTGAAACAGGCCGGAAACACCATATATTTT.

The genes are TRBV10-1 and TRBJ1-1, with 7 nucleotides matching TRBD1. The CDR3 is 13 amino acids. After removal of 4 bases from V and 3 bases from J, the junction contained 2 bases not matched to a gene. Germline CDR1 WNHNN, CDR2 SYGVQD (reference sequence). CDR3 amino acids: CASSGQGYTEAFF. CDR3 nucleotide sequence: TGCGCCAGCAGTGGACAGGGTTACACTGAAGCTTTCTTT.

The gene calls are TRBV10-3 and TRBJ2-5, with a weak D call TRBD2 (6 bases). The V end lost 0 bases, the J end lost 1 base, and 15 bases lay between the germline ends. The V gene's germline CDR1 is ENHRY and CDR2 SYGVKD. The CDR3 spans 17 residues. This CDR3 is CAISESAGRGGQETQYF. The CDR3 nucleotides are TGTGCCATCAGTGAGTCGGCGGGGCGGGGAGGCCAAGAGACCCAGTACTTC.

The V call is TRBV5-1, the J call TRBJ1-3; 8 bases are shared with TRBD1. V was clipped by 1 base and J by 4 bases; unmatched bases: 4. Germline CDR1 is SGHRS and CDR2 is YFSETQ. The CDR3 is made up of 15 amino acids. CDR3 region: CASSLSSGGGNTIYF. The CDR3 DNA is TGCGCCAGCAGCTTGTCGTCAGGGGGCGGAAACACCATATATTTT.

The rearrangement uses TRBV7-9 and TRBJ2-7; D gene ambiguous. The V end lost 3 bases, the J end lost 2 bases, and 11 bases lay between the germline ends. Per the germline V gene, CDR1 is SEHNR and CDR2 is FQNEAQ (reference sequence). The CDR3 runs 14 residues. This chain's CDR3 is CASSFARSTYEQYF. The DNA of the CDR3 is TGTGCCAGCAGCTTCGCACGGTCGACCTACGAGCAGTACTTC.

The chain links TRBV4-2 to TRBJ1-5; TRBD1 might be the D (6 bases). The CDR3 sequence is 13 residues long. The V and J ends lost 3 bases and 6 bases respectively, with 9 bases between them. Germline CDR1 is LGHNA and CDR2 is YNFKEQ. The CDR3 loop is CASSQGAGQPQHF. The CDR3 region has the DNA TGTGCCAGCAGCCAGGGGGCAGGTCAGCCCCAGCATTTT.

This chain uses TRBV6-2 or TRBV6-3 with TRBJ2-7; D not resolved. V was clipped by 0 bases and J by 2 bases, with 8 bases between them. The length of the CDR3 is 14 residues. CDR1 and CDR2 (germline): MNHEY, SVGEGT. The CDR3, as DNA: TGTGCCAGCAGTTACTCGTCGGCGGCCTACGAGCAGTACTTC. It translates to CASSYSSAAYEQYF.

The chain links TRBV7-8 to TRBJ1-1, with a tentative D call TRBD1 (6 bases). V dropped 1 base and J dropped 11 bases, with 17 bases sitting between them. The CDR3 loop spans 14 amino acids. The germline V gene has CDR1 SGHVS and CDR2 FQNEAQ. The chain's CDR3 is CASSLVIAGVAAFF. CDR3 sequence (DNA): TGTGCCAGCAGCTTAGTCATCGCAGGGGTAGCGGCTTTCTTT.